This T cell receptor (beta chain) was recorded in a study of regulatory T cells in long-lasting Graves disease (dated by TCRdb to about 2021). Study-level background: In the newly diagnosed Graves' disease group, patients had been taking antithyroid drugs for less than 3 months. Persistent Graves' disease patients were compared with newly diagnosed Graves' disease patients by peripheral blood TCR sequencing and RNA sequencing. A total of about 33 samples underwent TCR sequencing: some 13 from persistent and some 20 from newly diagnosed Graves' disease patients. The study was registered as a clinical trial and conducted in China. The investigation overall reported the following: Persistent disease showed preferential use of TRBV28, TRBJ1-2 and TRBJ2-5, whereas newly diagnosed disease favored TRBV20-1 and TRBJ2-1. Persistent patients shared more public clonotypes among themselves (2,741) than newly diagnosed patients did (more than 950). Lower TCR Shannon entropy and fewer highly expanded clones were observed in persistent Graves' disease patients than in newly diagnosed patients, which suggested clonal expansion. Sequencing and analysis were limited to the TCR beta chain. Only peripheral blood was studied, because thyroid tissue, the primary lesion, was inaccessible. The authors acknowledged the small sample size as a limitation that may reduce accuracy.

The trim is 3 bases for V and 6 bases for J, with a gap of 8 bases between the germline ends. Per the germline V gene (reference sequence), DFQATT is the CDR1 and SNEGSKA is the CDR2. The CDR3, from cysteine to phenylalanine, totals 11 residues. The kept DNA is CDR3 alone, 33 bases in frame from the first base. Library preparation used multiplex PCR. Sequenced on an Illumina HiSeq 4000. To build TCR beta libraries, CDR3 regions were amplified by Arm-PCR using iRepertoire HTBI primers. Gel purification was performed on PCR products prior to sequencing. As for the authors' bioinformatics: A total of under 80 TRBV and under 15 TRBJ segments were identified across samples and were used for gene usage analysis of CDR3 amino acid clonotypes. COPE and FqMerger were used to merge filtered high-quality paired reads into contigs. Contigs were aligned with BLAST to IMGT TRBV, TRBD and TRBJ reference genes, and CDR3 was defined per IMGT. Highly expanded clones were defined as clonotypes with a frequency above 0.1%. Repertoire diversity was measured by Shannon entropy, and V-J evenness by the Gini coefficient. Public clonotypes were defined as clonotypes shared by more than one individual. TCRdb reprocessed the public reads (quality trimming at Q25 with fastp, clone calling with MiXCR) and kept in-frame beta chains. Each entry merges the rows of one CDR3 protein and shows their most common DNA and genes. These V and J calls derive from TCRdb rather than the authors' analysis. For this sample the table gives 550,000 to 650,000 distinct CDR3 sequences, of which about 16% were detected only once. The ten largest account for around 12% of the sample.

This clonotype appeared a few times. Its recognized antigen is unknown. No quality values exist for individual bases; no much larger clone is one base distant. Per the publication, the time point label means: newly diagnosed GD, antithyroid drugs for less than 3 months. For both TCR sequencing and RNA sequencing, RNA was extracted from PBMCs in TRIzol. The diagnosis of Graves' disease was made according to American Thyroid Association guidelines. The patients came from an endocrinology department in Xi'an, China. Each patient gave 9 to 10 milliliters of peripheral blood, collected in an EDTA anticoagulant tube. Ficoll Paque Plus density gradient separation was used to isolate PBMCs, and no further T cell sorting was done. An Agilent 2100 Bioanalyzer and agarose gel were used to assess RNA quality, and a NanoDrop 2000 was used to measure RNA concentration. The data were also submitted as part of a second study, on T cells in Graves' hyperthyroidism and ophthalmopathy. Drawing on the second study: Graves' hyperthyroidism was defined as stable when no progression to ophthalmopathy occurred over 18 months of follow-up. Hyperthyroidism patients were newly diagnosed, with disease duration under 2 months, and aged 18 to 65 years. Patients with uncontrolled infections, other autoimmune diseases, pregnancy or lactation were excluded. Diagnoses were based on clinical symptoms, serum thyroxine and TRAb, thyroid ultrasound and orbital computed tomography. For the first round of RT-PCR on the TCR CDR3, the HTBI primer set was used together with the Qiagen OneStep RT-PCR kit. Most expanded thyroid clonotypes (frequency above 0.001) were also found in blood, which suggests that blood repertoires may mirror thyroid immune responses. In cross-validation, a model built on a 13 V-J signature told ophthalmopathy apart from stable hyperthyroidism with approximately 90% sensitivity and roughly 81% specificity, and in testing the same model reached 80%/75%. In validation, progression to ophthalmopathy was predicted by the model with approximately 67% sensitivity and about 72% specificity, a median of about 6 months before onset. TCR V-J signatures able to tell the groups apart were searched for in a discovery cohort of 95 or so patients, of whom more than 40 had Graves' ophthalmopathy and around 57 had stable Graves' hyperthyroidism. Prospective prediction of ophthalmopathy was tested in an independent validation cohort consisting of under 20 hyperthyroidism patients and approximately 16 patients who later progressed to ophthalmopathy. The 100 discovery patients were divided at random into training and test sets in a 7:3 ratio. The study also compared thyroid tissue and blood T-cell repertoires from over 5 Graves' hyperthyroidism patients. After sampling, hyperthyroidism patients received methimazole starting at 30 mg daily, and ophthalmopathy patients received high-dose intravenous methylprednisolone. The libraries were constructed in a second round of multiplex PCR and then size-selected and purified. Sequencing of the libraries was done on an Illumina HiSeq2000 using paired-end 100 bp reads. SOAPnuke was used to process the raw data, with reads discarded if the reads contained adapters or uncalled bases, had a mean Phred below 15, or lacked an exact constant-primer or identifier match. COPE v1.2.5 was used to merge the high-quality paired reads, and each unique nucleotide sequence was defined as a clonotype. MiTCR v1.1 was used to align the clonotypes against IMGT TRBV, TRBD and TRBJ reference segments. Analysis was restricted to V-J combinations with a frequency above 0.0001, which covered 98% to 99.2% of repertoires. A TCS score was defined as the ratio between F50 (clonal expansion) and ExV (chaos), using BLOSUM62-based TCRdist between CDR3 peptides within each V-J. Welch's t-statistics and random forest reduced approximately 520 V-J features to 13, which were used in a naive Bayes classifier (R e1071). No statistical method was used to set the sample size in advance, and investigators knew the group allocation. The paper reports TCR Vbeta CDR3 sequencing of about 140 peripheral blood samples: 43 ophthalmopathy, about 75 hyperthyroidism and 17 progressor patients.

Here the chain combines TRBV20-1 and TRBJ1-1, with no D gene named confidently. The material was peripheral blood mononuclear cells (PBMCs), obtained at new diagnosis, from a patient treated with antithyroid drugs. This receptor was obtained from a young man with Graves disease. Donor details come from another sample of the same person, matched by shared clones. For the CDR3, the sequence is CSASVAPEAFF. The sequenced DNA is TGCAGTGCTAGCGTAGCGCCTGAAGCTTTCTTT.